Sequencing of this T cell receptor beta chain was carried out in a study of cytomegalovirus exposure and HLA in healthy donors. In the study overall: An early data release held approximately 85 million unique TCRs from HLA-typed donors. Findings and caveats of the study: Later examination showed HLA-associated TCR beta chains had greater clonal expansion than equally common others.

Trimming removed 4 bases from V and 8 bases from J, with 15 bases in between. This CDR3 has 14 amino acids. Looked up from germline, CDR1 is SGHNT and CDR2 is YYREEE (reference sequence). The PCR used 60 Vbeta and 13 Jbeta primers. TCRdb keeps only in-frame clones here, not all; method: immunoSEQ multiplex PCR. Recorded for this sample: approximately 130,000 clones. In regard to this clone: The antigen is unknown.

The chain uses TRBV5-4 and TRBJ1-4; perhaps TRBD1 as D (6 bases). The sequenced material came from PBMCs. This TCR was recovered from a woman aged 60-75 years in good health and CMV-seronegative. In DNA, the CDR3 is TGTGCCAGCAGCCCGTCGTACCAGGGGGAAAAACTGTTTTTT. Encoded protein: CASSPSYQGEKLFF.